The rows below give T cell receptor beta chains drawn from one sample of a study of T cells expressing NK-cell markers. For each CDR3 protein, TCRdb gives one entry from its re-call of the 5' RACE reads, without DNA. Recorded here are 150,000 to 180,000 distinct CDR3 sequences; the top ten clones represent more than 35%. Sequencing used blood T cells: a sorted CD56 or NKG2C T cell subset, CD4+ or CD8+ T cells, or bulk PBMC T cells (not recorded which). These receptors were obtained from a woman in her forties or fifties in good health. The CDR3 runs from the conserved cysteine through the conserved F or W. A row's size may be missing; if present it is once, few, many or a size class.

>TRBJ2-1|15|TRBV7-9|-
CASSHGLAGDNEQFF
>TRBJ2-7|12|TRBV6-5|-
CATCSDSYEQYF
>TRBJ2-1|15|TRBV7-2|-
CASSRLAISYNEQFF
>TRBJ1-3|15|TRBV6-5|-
CASRPDGSSGNTIYF
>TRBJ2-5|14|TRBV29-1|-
CSVEVTSAIRTQYF
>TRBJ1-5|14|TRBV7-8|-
CASSQGTGWQPQHF
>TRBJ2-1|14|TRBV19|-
CASSSPWTGNEQFF
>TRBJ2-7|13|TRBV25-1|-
CASSEVGGIEQYF
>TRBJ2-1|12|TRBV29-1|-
CSVDVTTREQFF
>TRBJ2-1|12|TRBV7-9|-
CASRLKSDEQFF
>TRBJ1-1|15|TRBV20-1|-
CSAREGGWGDTEAFF
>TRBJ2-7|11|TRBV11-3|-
CASSYQDEQYF
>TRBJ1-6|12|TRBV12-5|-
CASGTGGTPLHF
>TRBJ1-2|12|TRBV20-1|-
CSASGPSDGYTF
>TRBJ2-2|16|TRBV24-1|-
CATSPTGGSSAGELFF
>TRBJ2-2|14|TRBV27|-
CASSGFSGAGELFF
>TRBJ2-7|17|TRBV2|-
CASSGWSGQGRPYEQYF
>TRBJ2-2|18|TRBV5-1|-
CASSLDPGLAPAGGELFF
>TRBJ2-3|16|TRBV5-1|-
CASSSTEGAATDTQYF
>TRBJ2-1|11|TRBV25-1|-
CASGGRDEQFF
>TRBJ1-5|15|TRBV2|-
CASSEGPGSNQPQHF
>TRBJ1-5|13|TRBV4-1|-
CASAQGLDQPQHF
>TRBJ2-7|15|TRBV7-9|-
CASSPARGVDYEQYF
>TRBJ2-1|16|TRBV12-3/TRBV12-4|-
CASSFGRLSGGNEQFF
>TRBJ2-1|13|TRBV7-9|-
CASSFPRADEQFF
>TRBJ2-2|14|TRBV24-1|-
CATSATESTGELFF
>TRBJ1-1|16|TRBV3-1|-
CASSQDTHPSNTEAFF
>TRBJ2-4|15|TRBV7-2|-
CASSPHFGAKNIQYF
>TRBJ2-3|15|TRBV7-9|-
CASSWDYPSTDTQYF
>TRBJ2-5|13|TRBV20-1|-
CSARLGRTETQYF
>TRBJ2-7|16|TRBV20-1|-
CSASEASGREDYEQYF
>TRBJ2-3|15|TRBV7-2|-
CASSFPQADTDTQYF
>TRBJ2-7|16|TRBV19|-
CASSIPTSGGPYEQYF
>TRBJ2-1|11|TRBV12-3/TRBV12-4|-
CAVGVGNEQFF
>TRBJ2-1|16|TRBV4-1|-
CASSQGTSGSSNEQFF
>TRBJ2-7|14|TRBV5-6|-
CASSLGRASYEQYF
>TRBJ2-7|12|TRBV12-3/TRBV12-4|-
CASSPSGYEQYF
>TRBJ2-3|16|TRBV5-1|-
CASSHQGQGAKDTQYF
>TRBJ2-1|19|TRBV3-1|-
CASSQPGQSSPLSYNEQFF
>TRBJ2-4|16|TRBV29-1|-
CSVEVGVPIAKNIQYF
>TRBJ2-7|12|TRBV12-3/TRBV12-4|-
CASSPGSGEQYF
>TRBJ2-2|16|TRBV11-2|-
CASRSTLGDNTGELFF
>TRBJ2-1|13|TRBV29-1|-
CSVERTSRGEQFF
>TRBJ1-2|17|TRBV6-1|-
CASSEAPDRERAYGYTF
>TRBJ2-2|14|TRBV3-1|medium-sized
CASSQGLRAGELFF
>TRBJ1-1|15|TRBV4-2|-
CASSQDSWGWAEAFF
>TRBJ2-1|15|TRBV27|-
CASSLLLAGIDEQFF
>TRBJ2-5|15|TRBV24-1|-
CATSDSGTDPETQYF
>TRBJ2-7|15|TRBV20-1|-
CSARPLAGGGYEQYF